Listed below are T cell receptor beta chains from one sample, sequenced in a study of blood T cell repertoires in COVID-19. Clones were read by immunoSEQ multiplex PCR, and TCRdb kept only the in-frame ones, dropping some. The table includes about 60,000 clones, almost 85% detected once. The sample comprised peripheral blood. The receptor set was obtained from a human donor in a cohort sampled during active COVID-19. Both conserved end residues are part of each CDR3. D genes are given only for firm matches. Size is stated for part of the rows, as once, few or many counts, or as a class when the clone is expanded.

>TRBJ2-3|-|15|TRBV6-6|TRBD1
CASSYRTGGADTQYF
TGTGCCAGCAGTTACCGGACAGGGGGCGCAGATACGCAGTATTTT
>TRBJ2-5|once|14|TRBV5-6|TRBD2
CASSPGGGPETQYF
TGTGCCAGCAGCCCCGGGGGGGGCCCAGAGACCCAGTACTTC
>TRBJ2-5|-|16|TRBV28|TRBD2
CASSSPFIAGQETQYF
TGTGCCAGCAGTTCCCCCTTCATAGCGGGGCAAGAGACCCAGTACTTC
>TRBJ2-3|-|16|TRBV6-2/TRBV6-3|TRBD2
CASSYSGTIGTDTQYF
TGTGCCAGCAGTTACTCCGGGACTATAGGCACAGATACGCAGTATTTT
>TRBJ2-2|-|14|TRBV5-1|-
CASSRVSRTGELFF
TGCGCCAGCAGCCGTGTTAGCCGGACCGGGGAGCTGTTTTTT
>TRBJ2-1|-|15|TRBV2|TRBD2
CASVRTSGGAVEQFF
TGTGCCAGCGTTCGGACTAGCGGGGGGGCCGTTGAGCAGTTCTTC
>TRBJ1-5|-|15|TRBV5-3|-
CARRGREDVNQPQHF
TGTGCCAGAAGAGGCCGGGAGGATGTCAATCAGCCCCAGCATTTT
>TRBJ2-1|few|13|TRBV7-9|-
CASSLGANNEQFF
TGTGCCAGCAGCTTAGGCGCAAACAATGAGCAGTTCTTC
>TRBJ1-1|-|16|TRBV6-1|-
CASSDLAGRIGTEAFF
TGTGCCAGCAGTGATTTGGCAGGGAGGATTGGCACTGAAGCTTTCTTT
>TRBJ1-1|few|14|TRBV28|TRBD1
CASRPLQGDTEAFF
TGTGCCAGCAGGCCCCTCCAGGGGGACACTGAAGCTTTCTTT
>TRBJ2-2|-|18|TRBV7-8|-
CASSFLLGVGGNTGELFF
TGTGCCAGCAGCTTTCTACTGGGTGTGGGAGGCAACACCGGGGAGCTGTTTTTT
>TRBJ2-3|-|16|TRBV19|TRBD2
CASSITGGGEQGTQYF
TGTGCCAGTAGTATTACGGGCGGGGGGGAGCAGGGTACGCAGTATTTT
>TRBJ1-2|-|13|TRBV7-9|-
CASSLGVNYGYTF
TGTGCCAGCAGCTTAGGAGTTAACTATGGCTACACCTTC
>TRBJ2-5|-|14|TRBV19|-
CASTRTLGGETQYF
TGTGCCAGTACCCGGACCCTCGGCGGGGAGACCCAGTACTTC
>TRBJ2-5|-|16|TRBV5-6|-
CASSLLGLLRVETQYF
TGTGCCAGCAGCTTGCTGGGTCTGTTGCGGGTAGAGACCCAGTACTTC
>TRBJ2-7|-|12|TRBV6-5|-
CASSYRGGEQYF
TGTGCCAGCAGTTACAGGGGTGGCGAGCAGTACTTC
>TRBJ2-3|-|15|TRBV9|TRBD2
CASSVAGGSTDTQYF
TGTGCCAGCAGCGTCGCGGGGGGGAGCACAGATACGCAGTATTTT
>TRBJ1-2|-|13|TRBV27|-
CASSWRGNYGYTF
TGTGCCAGCAGTTGGAGGGGTAACTATGGCTACACCTTC
>TRBJ2-3|-|14|TRBV11-2|TRBD1
CASRQGVPTDTQYF
TGTGCCAGCAGACAGGGGGTCCCCACAGATACGCAGTATTTT
>TRBJ2-2|-|16|TRBV5-4|-
CASSGTSSWNTGELFF
TGTGCCAGCAGCGGGACATCGTCATGGAACACCGGGGAGCTGTTTTTT
>TRBJ2-1|few|14|TRBV7-2|TRBD2
CASSASGGAREQFF
TGTGCCAGCAGCGCCAGCGGGGGGGCCCGGGAGCAGTTCTTC
>TRBJ2-1|-|15|TRBV7-9|TRBD2
CASSIGGGGLNEQFF
TGTGCCAGCAGTATCGGCGGCGGGGGGCTCAATGAGCAGTTCTTC
>TRBJ2-5|-|15|TRBV19|-
CASSIGQTPPGTQYF
TGTGCCAGTAGTATAGGGCAGACCCCCCCAGGGACCCAGTACTTC
>TRBJ1-6|-|14|TRBV27|-
CASSSGTGNSPLHF
TGTGCCAGCAGTTCCGGGACTGGGAATTCACCCCTCCACTTT
>TRBJ1-2|-|17|TRBV19|-
CASSIVQAGHLGYGYTF
TGTGCCAGTAGTATAGTACAGGCAGGGCACTTGGGCTATGGCTACACCTTC
>TRBJ2-7|-|14|TRBV27|-
CASSLGQFSYEQYF
TGTGCCAGCAGTCTCGGACAGTTCAGCTACGAGCAGTACTTC
>TRBJ1-2|few|16|TRBV4-1|TRBD1
CASSQGRGQGNYGYTF
TGCGCCAGCAGCCAAGGGCGCGGACAGGGAAACTATGGCTACACCTTC
>TRBJ2-5|once|15|TRBV11-2|TRBD2
CASGGGGPPPGTQYF
TGTGCCAGCGGCGGGGGTGGGCCCCCCCCAGGGACCCAGTACTTC
>TRBJ2-5|-|16|TRBV5-1|TRBD1
CASSLNSGGLQETQYF
TGCGCCAGCAGCTTGAACTCAGGGGGCCTCCAAGAGACCCAGTACTTC
>TRBJ2-6|-|17|TRBV10-2|TRBD1
CASSRDRGNPGANVLTF
TGCGCCAGCAGCAGAGACAGGGGGAATCCGGGGGCCAACGTCCTGACTTTC